This TCR beta chain came from a study of regulatory T cells in long-lasting Graves disease. Time point in this sample: newly diagnosed GD, antithyroid drugs for less than 3 months. Generation of the TCR library employed RNA extracted from PBMCs. CDR3 regions were amplified by Arm-PCR using iRepertoire HTBI primers to build TCR beta libraries. TCRdb re-derived calls from the multiplex PCR reads in MiXCR, one entry per CDR3 protein. The sample comprises around 500,000 distinct CDR3 sequences, approximately 12% of which are singletons, and around 10% rests with the top ten. The V end lost 0 bases, the J end lost 6 bases, and 24 bases lay between the germline ends. This CDR3 spans 19 amino acids. CDR1 and CDR2 from the germline V gene are SGDLS and YYNGEE. This clonotype showed up many times. The antigen is not known. Study-wide results and limits: Persistent disease was associated with favored TRBV28 usage and with favored use of TRBJ1-2 and TRBJ2-5.

Separately, the same data were catalogued under a study of T cells in Graves' hyperthyroidism and ophthalmopathy. That paper states: Ophthalmopathy and stable hyperthyroidism were told apart by a 13 V-J model.

Sequences were derived from peripheral blood mononuclear cells (PBMCs), sampled at new diagnosis, from a patient treated with antithyroid drugs. V gene TRBV9 combines with J gene TRBJ2-2; D assignment may be TRBD1 or TRBD2 (5 bases each). The clonotype was recovered from a woman aged 25-40 years with Graves disease. CDR3 residues: CASSVGTIKAEGFAGELFF. CDR3 coding DNA: TGTGCCAGCAGCGTAGGAACCATCAAGGCTGAGGGGTTCGCCGGGGAGCTGTTTTTT.